The sequence of this T cell receptor (beta chain) was determined in a study of blood T cell repertoires in COVID-19. Across the study: Material from acute and convalescent COVID-19 was sourced from the United States, Italy and Spain. T cells, B-cell-depleted T cells, or PBMCs supplied cDNA or gDNA.

V was cut by 3 bases and J by 5 bases, with 12 bases left in between. The CDR3 covers 14 residues. Germline-derived CDR1 and CDR2 are SGHNT and YYREEE (reference sequence). Original processing notes: Counts of nucleated cells, estimated from reference gene primer amplification, were obtained. Clones were read by immunoSEQ multiplex PCR, and TCRdb kept only the in-frame ones, dropping some. V, J and clone size reflect that table, while D and trimming were determined from the DNA. The repertoire holds 65,000 to 70,000 clones, around 84% seen once, with 4.1% in the top ten. The TCR was taken from a man in his fifties with acute or convalescent COVID-19. The rearrangement links TRBV5-4 to TRBJ2-1, with D possibly matching TRBD1 (5 bases). Material for sequencing was peripheral blood. The CDR3 DNA sequence: TGTGCCAGCAGCTCCACAGGTAGCAACAATGAGCAGTTCTTC. It yields the protein CASSSTGSNNEQFF.